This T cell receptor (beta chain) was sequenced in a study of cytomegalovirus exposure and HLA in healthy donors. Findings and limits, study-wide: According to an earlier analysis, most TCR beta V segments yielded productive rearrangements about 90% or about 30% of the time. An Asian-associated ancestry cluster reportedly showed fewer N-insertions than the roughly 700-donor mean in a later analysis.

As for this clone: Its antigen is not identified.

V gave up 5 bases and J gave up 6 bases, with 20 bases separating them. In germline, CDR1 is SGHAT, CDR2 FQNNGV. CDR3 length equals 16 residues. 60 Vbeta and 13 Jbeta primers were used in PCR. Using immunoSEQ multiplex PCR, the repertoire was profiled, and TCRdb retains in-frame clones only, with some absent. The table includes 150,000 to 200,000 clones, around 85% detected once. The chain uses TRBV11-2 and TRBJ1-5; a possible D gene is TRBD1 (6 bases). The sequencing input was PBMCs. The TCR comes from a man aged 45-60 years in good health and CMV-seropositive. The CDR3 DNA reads TGTGCCAGCAGCCTCGACAGGTTGGGAGCAGGTCAGCCCCAGCATTTT. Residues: CASSLDRLGAGQPQHF.